Shown below are 2 T cell receptor beta chains from a single sample sequenced in a study of cytomegalovirus exposure and HLA in healthy donors. This PCR relied on a set of 60 Vbeta primers and 13 Jbeta primers. Measured with immunoSEQ multiplex PCR; TCRdb has only the in-frame clones, and not every one. The profile shows over 80,000 clones, approximately 71% of them singletons. The sequenced sample consisted of PBMCs. These receptors came from a woman under 30 in good health and CMV-seropositive.

This rearrangement joins TRBV7-9 to TRBJ2-2; TRBD1 agrees at 8 bases. This CDR3 region has 16 residues. Germline assignment: CDR1 SEHNR and CDR2 FQNEAQ (reference sequence). The V segment lost 6 bases and the J segment 5 bases; nucleotides outside the gene matches: 11. The CDR3 sequence: CASRTTQGARTGELFF. CDR3 DNA: TGTGCCAGCAGGACTACTCAGGGGGCGAGAACCGGGGAGCTGTTTTTT. The full variable domain, with the rest looked up from reference TRBV7-9 and TRBJ2-2, is DTGVSQNPRHKITKRGQNVTFRCDPISEHNRLYWYRQTLGQGPEFLTYFQNEAQLEKSRLLSDRFSAERPKGSFSTLEIQRTEQGDSAMYLCASRTTQGARTGELFFGEGSRLTVL.

The chain is built from TRBV7-2 and TRBJ2-7; 11 bases are a match to TRBD2. Germline CDR1 reads SGHTA; CDR2 reads FQGNSA. The ends lost 10 bases at V and 4 bases at J; junction bases unmatched: 6. The length of the CDR3 is 13 residues. The CDR3: CATRRTSGYEQYF. The CDR3 DNA follows: TGTGCCACCCGGAGGACTAGCGGGTACGAGCAGTACTTC.